These 25 T cell receptor beta chains were sequenced from one sample in a study of CXCR3-negative and CXCR3-positive naive CD8 T cells. Study-level findings and limits: For CXCR3-positive naive cells, TRB CDR3s were more hydrophobic than those of CXCR3-negative naive cells.

Each TRB cDNA library was prepared by 5' RACE (with UMI labels). TCRdb re-called the 5' RACE reads and catalogs CDR3 proteins one per entry, DNA excluded. The specimen's table records about 130,000 distinct CDR3 sequences. The antigens these receptors bind are not known. Input material: naive CXCR3+ CD8+ T cells from blood. Specified subset: CD45RO-CCR7+CD27+CD95- naive CD8+ T cells expressing CXCR3 (TNR3+). The origin of the receptors is a human donor in good health. Some clones in this sample may be carry-over from other donors' samples.

This chain joins TRBV29-1 and TRBJ2-2; TCRdb's D call, TRBD1, is unchecked because there is no DNA. CDR1 SQVTM and CDR2 ANQGSEA come from the germline V gene. This CDR3 region has 13 residues. CDR3 sequence reads: CSVLQGNTGELFF.

The rearrangement joins TRBV4-3 to TRBJ2-1; TCRdb calls TRBD1, which cannot be checked without DNA. The CDR3 length is 12 residues. The germline V gene has CDR1 LGHNA and CDR2 YSLEER. CDR3 sequence reads: CASSRGQNEQFF.

The rearrangement links TRBV7-9 to TRBJ1-1. There are 14 residues in the CDR3. The germline V gene has CDR1 SEHNR and CDR2 FQNEAQ (reference sequence). The CDR3: CASSRGGGTTEAFF.

The J gene is TRBJ2-7, the V gene TRBV20-1. CDR1 and CDR2 (germline): DFQATT, SNEGSKA (reference sequence). The CDR3 has 15 residues. CDR3 sequence reads: CSARDDADSSYEQYF.

V usage is TRBV19 and J usage is TRBJ1-1; the D gene TCRdb calls, TRBD1, cannot be checked with no DNA. The CDR3 covers 14 residues. In germline, CDR1 is LNHDA, CDR2 SQIVND (reference sequence). The CDR3 reads CASASGPITTEAFF. The variable domain in full, with the rest retrieved from reference TRBV19 and TRBJ1-1, is DGGITQSPKYLFRKEGQNVTLSCEQNLNHDAMYWYRQDPGQGLRLIYYSQIVNDFQKGDIAEGYSVSREKKESFPLTVTSAQKNPTAFYLCASASGPITTEAFFGQGTRLTVV.

The chain joins TRBV5-1 to TRBJ2-7. CDR3 length: 11 amino acids. The germline V gene has CDR1 SGHRS and CDR2 YFSETQ. CDR3 region: CASSPLHEQYF.

The rearrangement uses TRBV3-1 and TRBJ2-7. The CDR3 loop spans 13 amino acids. CDR1 and CDR2 (germline): LGHDT, YNNKEL (reference sequence). The CDR3 here is CASSQGYSYEQYF.

The V and J genes are TRBV6-6 and TRBJ2-7; the TCRdb D gene call, TRBD2, has no DNA to confirm it. Germline values: CDR1 MNHNY, CDR2 SVGAGI (reference sequence). The CDR3 contains 13 residues. Here the CDR3 reads CASSLNEGYEQYF.

V usage is TRBV29-1 and J usage is TRBJ2-7. The CDR3 extends over 12 amino acids. In germline, CDR1 is SQVTM, CDR2 ANQGSEA. CDR3 sequence: CSVVGESYEQYF.

The chain employs TRBV4-2 and TRBJ2-7; TCRdb's D call of TRBD2 is untestable without DNA. CDR1 is LGHNA, CDR2 YNFKEQ, per germline. The CDR3 is 17 residues long. CDR3 in amino acids: CASSHGLAGGNIYEQYF.

This chain links TRBV19 with TRBJ2-7; TCRdb returns TRBD1, unconfirmable since there is no DNA. CDR1 and CDR2 (germline): LNHDA, SQIVND (reference sequence). CDR3 length equals 15 residues. The CDR3 region is CASSNSVDRDYEQYF.

This chain joins TRBV7-9 and TRBJ2-7; TCRdb proposes TRBD1, but this gene call is untestable without DNA. The CDR3 runs 14 residues. The germline V gene has CDR1 SEHNR and CDR2 FQNEAQ (reference sequence). CDR3: CASSPNRGTYEQYF. Full variable domain (outside the CDR3, taken from reference TRBV7-9 and TRBJ2-7): DTGVSQNPRHKITKRGQNVTFRCDPISEHNRLYWYRQTLGQGPEFLTYFQNEAQLEKSRLLSDRFSAERPKGSFSTLEIQRTEQGDSAMYLCASSPNRGTYEQYFGPGTRLTVT.

The J gene is TRBJ1-2, the V gene TRBV29-1. Germline assignment: CDR1 SQVTM and CDR2 ANQGSEA. The CDR3 spans 16 residues. Here the CDR3 reads CSVGPHPRTANYGYTF.

This chain links TRBV19 with TRBJ2-1; without DNA, the TCRdb call of TRBD1 cannot be checked. CDR3 length: 13 amino acids. Per germline, CDR1 LNHDA and CDR2 SQIVND (reference sequence). The CDR3 reads CASSRGQGNEQFF.

The V call is TRBV28, the J call TRBJ2-3. The germline V gene has CDR1 MDHEN and CDR2 SYDVKM. This CDR3 region has 14 residues. The CDR3 reads CASSLLPSTDTQYF.

The V and J genes are TRBV2 and TRBJ2-2; checking the TCRdb D call of TRBD1 is not possible without DNA. CDR3 length: 19 residues. Germline V gene lookup returns CDR1 SNHLY and CDR2 FYNNEI. The CDR3 loop is CASSEARGSRGRRTGELFF. Looking up the rest from reference TRBV2 and TRBJ2-2 gives the full variable domain: EPEVTQTPSHQVTQMGQEVILRCVPISNHLYFYWYRQILGQKVEFLVSFYNNEISEKSEIFDDQFSVERPDGSNFTLKIRSTKLEDSAMYFCASSEARGSRGRRTGELFFGEGSRLTVL.

The chain joins TRBV5-6 to TRBJ2-1; TCRdb names TRBD2, which stays unverified in the absence of DNA. Germline V lookup: CDR1 SGHDT, CDR2 YYEEEE. The CDR3 has 16 amino acids. CDR3 residues: CASSLGTSRPYNEQFF. Full variable domain (rest looked up from reference TRBV5-6 and TRBJ2-1): DAGVTQSPTHLIKTRGQQVTLRCSPKSGHDTVSWYQQALGQGPQFIFQYYEEEERQRGNFPDRFSGHQFPNYSSELNVNALLLGDSALYLCASSLGTSRPYNEQFFGPGTRLTVL.

The CDR3 loop reads CASSLQPVTDTQYF. The chain uses TRBV27 and TRBJ2-3; TCRdb indicates TRBD1, and absent DNA this call remains unverified. Germline CDR1 MNHEY, CDR2 SMNVEV (reference sequence). The CDR3 sequence is 14 residues long.

J is TRBJ1-1 and V is TRBV3-1; TCRdb's D call of TRBD1 is untestable without DNA. The CDR3 sequence is 18 residues long. Germline values: CDR1 LGHDT, CDR2 YNNKEL (reference sequence). The CDR3 sequence: CASSRTGTTLLMNTEAFF.

The rearrangement uses TRBV7-2 and TRBJ2-1; the TCRdb call, TRBD1, lacks DNA for checking. This CDR3 has 14 residues. The germline V gene encodes CDR1 SGHTA and CDR2 FQGNSA. The CDR3 region is CASSQGLEYIEQFF.

CDR3 sequence: CASSPTGPGGYGEQYF. The chain links TRBV28 to TRBJ2-7; checking the TCRdb D call of TRBD2 is not possible without DNA. This CDR3 is 16 amino acids long. Looked up from germline, CDR1 is MDHEN and CDR2 is SYDVKM.

The chain joins TRBV7-9 to TRBJ2-7; no DNA is available, so the TRBD1 call from TCRdb remains unchecked. CDR3 size: 13 residues. CDR1 SEHNR and CDR2 FQNEAQ come from the germline V gene (reference sequence). The CDR3 loop reads CASSFDRAYEQYF.

The rearrangement joins TRBV3-1 to TRBJ1-1. The CDR3 extends over 15 amino acids. Germline loops: CDR1 LGHDT, CDR2 YNNKEL (reference sequence). The CDR3 region is CASSLLGNMNTEAFF. Combining the CDR3 with reference TRBV3-1 and TRBJ1-1 gives the whole variable domain DTAVSQTPKYLVTQMGNDKSIKCEQNLGHDTMYWYKQDSKKFLKIMFSYNNKELIINETVPNRFSPKSPDKAHLNLHINSLELGDSAVYFCASSLLGNMNTEAFFGQGTRLTVV.

The genes are TRBV14 and TRBJ2-2; there is no DNA to check the TCRdb D call of TRBD2. Germline CDR1 reads SGHDN; CDR2 reads FVKESK. CDR3 length: 17 residues. The CDR3 loop reads CASNLVRKVPLSGELFF.

CDR3 residues: CSLELDTGELFF. This chain links TRBV29-1 with TRBJ2-2. The CDR3 consists of 12 residues. Germline lookup yields CDR1 SQVTM and CDR2 ANQGSEA.